The 24 T cell receptor beta chains given below trace back to one sample, sequenced in a study of CXCR3-negative and CXCR3-positive naive CD8 T cells. These TCRs are of unknown antigen specificity. UMI-tagged TRB cDNA libraries were built via 5' RACE. TCRdb re-called the 5' RACE reads, yielding one record per CDR3 amino acid sequence without DNA. With tens of thousands of distinct CDR3 sequences in the sample, the ten largest clones hold around 0.5%. Overall study findings and caveats: CXCR3-positive naive cells had more hydrophobic TRB CDR3s than CXCR3-negative naive cells.

Sequencing input: naive CXCR3+ CD8+ T cells from blood. Subset described: CD45RO-CCR7+CD27+CD95- naive CD8+ T cells expressing CXCR3 (TNR3+). These receptors all come from a human donor in good health. Some clones in this sample may be carry-over from other donors' samples.

J is TRBJ2-7 and V is TRBV4-2; TCRdb indicates TRBD2, and absent DNA this call remains unverified. CDR3 length: 15 amino acids. CDR1 LGHNA and CDR2 YNFKEQ come from the germline V gene. This CDR3 is CASSQEWRTSYEQYF.

The chain combines TRBV12-3 or TRBV12-4 with TRBJ2-7. This CDR3 contains 12 residues. The CDR3 spells CASSAINYEQYF.

V is TRBV7-6 and J is TRBJ2-1; TCRdb gives TRBD1 as the D gene, but with no DNA this cannot be confirmed. The germline gives CDR1 SGHVS, CDR2 FNYEAQ. The CDR3 consists of 13 residues. CDR3: CASSSGRGYEQFF.

J is TRBJ1-1 and V is TRBV7-6; TCRdb calls TRBD1, which cannot be checked without DNA. CDR1 and CDR2 from the germline V gene are SGHVS and FNYEAQ. This CDR3 contains 13 residues. The CDR3 region is CASSHGQFTEAFF.

CDR3 sequence reads: CASSLGGAYYNEQFF. The chain combines TRBV7-7 with TRBJ2-1; TCRdb selects TRBD1, and the lack of DNA leaves this call unchecked. The CDR3 runs 15 residues. Germline values: CDR1 SSHAT, CDR2 FNYEAQ (reference sequence).

This rearrangement joins TRBV27 to TRBJ2-1. The germline gives CDR1 MNHEY, CDR2 SMNVEV (reference sequence). This CDR3 contains 15 residues. CDR3 sequence reads: CASSSGISSYNEQFF.

This chain uses TRBV7-9 with TRBJ2-1; the TCRdb call, TRBD1, lacks DNA for checking. CDR1 is SEHNR, CDR2 FQNEAQ, per germline (reference sequence). CDR3 length: 15 residues. The CDR3 protein is CASSPTGGIGNEQFF.

The chain carries TRBV12-3 or TRBV12-4 and TRBJ1-4. This CDR3 region has 15 residues. CDR3 residues: CASSSRLLTNEKLFF.

The chain uses TRBV4-3 and TRBJ2-7; TCRdb calls TRBD1, which cannot be checked without DNA. The CDR3 contains 14 residues. Germline V gene sequence: CDR1 LGHNA, CDR2 YSLEER. This CDR3 is CASSHGTVSYEQYF.

The chain joins TRBV15 to TRBJ2-2; lacking DNA, the TRBD1 call made by TCRdb goes unchecked. CDR3 size: 16 residues. CDR1 is LNHNV, CDR2 YYDKDF, per germline (reference sequence). The CDR3 sequence: CATSRRGTENTGELFF. The full variable domain, with the rest looked up from reference TRBV15 and TRBJ2-2, is DAMVIQNPRYQVTQFGKPVTLSCSQTLNHNVMYWYQQKSSQAPKLLFHYYDKDFNNEADTPDNFQSRRPNTSFCFLDIRSPGLGDTAMYLCATSRRGTENTGELFFGEGSRLTVL.

V gene TRBV13 combines with J gene TRBJ2-2; TCRdb's D call, TRBD1, is unchecked because there is no DNA. The CDR3 length is 14 residues. Per the germline V gene, CDR1 is PRHDT and CDR2 is FYEKMQ (reference sequence). This CDR3 is CASSARDSTGELFF. The full variable domain, rest sourced from reference TRBV13 and TRBJ2-2, is AAGVIQSPRHLIKEKRETATLKCYPIPRHDTVYWYQQGPGQDPQFLISFYEKMQSDKGSIPDRFSAQQFSDYHSELNMSSLELGDSALYFCASSARDSTGELFFGEGSRLTVL.

The V gene is TRBV28, the J gene TRBJ2-6. This CDR3 region has 15 residues. Germline CDR1 reads MDHEN; CDR2 reads SYDVKM. The CDR3 sequence is CASSLPPLGANVLTF.

This sequence joins TRBV14 and TRBJ2-1; TCRdb calls TRBD1, which cannot be checked without DNA. This CDR3 comprises 16 residues. Germline values: CDR1 SGHDN, CDR2 FVKESK. CDR3 amino acids: CASKLGSPYSFNEQFF.

The genes are TRBV10-3 and TRBJ1-1; the TCRdb D gene call, TRBD1, has no DNA to confirm it. The V gene's germline CDR1 is ENHRY and CDR2 SYGVKD. This CDR3 contains 12 residues. CDR3 region: CAIGETGTEAFF.

This chain uses TRBV6-2 or TRBV6-3 with TRBJ1-1; TCRdb gives TRBD1 as the D gene, but with no DNA this cannot be confirmed. The germline V gene encodes CDR1 MNHEY and CDR2 SVGEGT. The CDR3 spans 18 residues. The chain's CDR3 is CASSNQRQGGVMNTEAFF.

This rearrangement joins TRBV12-3 or TRBV12-4 to TRBJ2-5; TCRdb lists TRBD1, though no DNA is available to test this call. This CDR3 region has 15 residues. The CDR3 spells CASSYPGTGTETQYF.

The V and J genes are TRBV6-2 or TRBV6-3 and TRBJ2-7; absent DNA, TCRdb's TRBD2 call cannot be checked. The CDR3 spans 14 residues. Germline CDR1 MNHEY, CDR2 SVGEGT. The CDR3: CASSTLAVSYEQYF.

This chain uses TRBV29-1 with TRBJ2-6; TCRdb reports TRBD1, a call that lacks DNA to check it against. Germline CDR1 SQVTM, CDR2 ANQGSEA. This CDR3 has 15 residues. CDR3 sequence reads: CSAGTDHSGANVLTF. Together with reference TRBV29-1 and TRBJ2-6, the CDR3 gives the full variable domain: SAVISQKPSRDICQRGTSLTIQCQVDSQVTMMFWYRQQPGQSLTLIATANQGSEATYESGFVIDKFPISRPNLTFSTLTVSNMSPEDSSIYLCSAGTDHSGANVLTFGAGSRLTVL.

This chain connects TRBV4-2 to TRBJ1-2; with no DNA, the TCRdb D assignment of TRBD1 cannot be verified. This CDR3 region has 12 residues. Germline CDR1 is LGHNA and CDR2 is YNFKEQ. CDR3 region: CASSQGQGRYTF.

J is TRBJ2-3 and V is TRBV4-3; TCRdb gives TRBD2 as the D gene, but with no DNA this cannot be confirmed. Germline CDR1 LGHNA, CDR2 YSLEER. The CDR3 has 15 residues. The chain's CDR3 is CASSQDSGNADTQYF.

V usage is TRBV14 and J usage is TRBJ2-2. The CDR3 has 15 amino acids. From germline, CDR1 is SGHDN and CDR2 FVKESK. The CDR3 here is CASSQGVANTGELFF.

The rearrangement links TRBV29-1 to TRBJ1-1. CDR3 size: 12 residues. Germline V CDR1 and CDR2: SQVTM, ANQGSEA. The CDR3 region is CSVETLNTEAFF.

This chain connects TRBV5-1 to TRBJ2-7; without DNA, the TCRdb call of TRBD1 cannot be checked. The CDR3 covers 15 residues. CDR1 SGHRS and CDR2 YFSETQ come from the germline V gene. CDR3 protein: CASSLEGQGIYEQYF. Based on the CDR3 plus reference TRBV5-1 and TRBJ2-7, the full variable domain is KAGVTQTPRYLIKTRGQQVTLSCSPISGHRSVSWYQQTPGQGLQFLFEYFSETQRNKGNFPGRFSGRQFSNSRSEMNVSTLELGDSALYLCASSLEGQGIYEQYFGPGTRLTVT.

V usage is TRBV28 and J usage is TRBJ2-7; TCRdb indicates TRBD1, and absent DNA this call remains unverified. This CDR3 comprises 16 residues. CDR1 and CDR2 (germline): MDHEN, SYDVKM. The CDR3 loop reads CASRLPGTGGSYEQYF.